The rows below give T cell receptor beta chains drawn from one sample of a study of MAIT cells during Salmonella Paratyphi A infection. In TCRdb, the 5' RACE reads were re-called with MiXCR into one record per CDR3 protein. The sample gives 550 to 700 distinct CDR3 sequences, 35% to 45% of which show up once; around 60% is in the top ten. The sequencing input was MAIT cells from blood. Receptors originate from an adult in good health. The CDR3 runs from the conserved cysteine through the conserved F or W. D genes are given only for firm matches. Clone size is given for some rows only: seen once, a few or many times, or a class if the clone is expanded.

>TRBJ1-1|NA|NA|TRBV15
CATSRDEVTEAFF
TGTGCCACCAGCAGAGATGAGGTGACTGAAGCTTTCTTT
>TRBJ1-5|large|NA|TRBV20-1
CSASTMGHGGNQPQHF
TGCAGTGCTAGTACAATGGGGCACGGGGGCAATCAGCCCCAGCATTTT
>TRBJ2-2|NA|TRBD2|TRBV30
CAWSVLAENTGEPFF
TGTGCCTGGAGTGTACTAGCGGAGAACACCGGGGAGCCGTTTTTT
>TRBJ1-1|NA|TRBD1|TRBV6-4
CASSLKGGGANEAFF
TGTGCCAGCAGCCTCAAGGGAGGGGGCGCGAATGAAGCTTTCTTT
>TRBJ2-3|NA|TRBD2|TRBV4-2
CASSQDLAGGPSTDTQYF
TGTGCCAGCAGCCAAGATCTGGCGGGAGGGCCGAGCACAGATACGCAGTATTTT
>TRBJ2-3|NA|TRBD1|TRBV29-1
CSVPVEGAGTDTQYF
TGCAGCGTCCCAGTCGAGGGGGCGGGTACAGATACGCAGTATTTT
>TRBJ1-4|few|TRBD1|TRBV20-1
CSVKGQGFEKLFF
TGCAGTGTCAAAGGACAGGGTTTTGAAAAACTGTTTTTT
>TRBJ1-4|NA|NA|TRBV7-2
CASSSTRNEKLFF
TGTGCCAGCAGCTCGACCAGGAATGAAAAACTGTTTTTT
>TRBJ2-1|large|TRBD1|TRBV15
CATSRVWNSYQGANEQFF
TGTGCCACCAGCAGAGTCTGGAATAGCTACCAGGGGGCCAATGAGCAGTTCTTC
>TRBJ2-7|NA|TRBD1|TRBV20-1
CSAREGDRDYEQYF
TGCAGTGCTAGAGAAGGGGACAGGGACTACGAGCAGTACTTC
>TRBJ1-1|few|NA|TRBV12-3/TRBV12-4
CASSLILDSLMNTEAFF
TGTGCCAGCAGTCTAATACTGGACAGCCTTATGAACACTGAAGCTTTCTTT
>TRBJ1-2|NA|NA|TRBV6-2/TRBV6-3
CASSRTDNYGYTF
TGTGCCAGCAGCCGGACAGATAACTATGGCTACACCTTC
>TRBJ2-1|few|TRBD2|TRBV6-4
CASSDSPSGTYNEQFF
TGTGCCAGCAGTGACTCCCCTAGCGGGACGTACAATGAGCAGTTCTTC
>TRBJ2-1|NA|TRBD1|TRBV20-1
CSLSGQGDYNEQFF
TGCAGTCTCAGCGGACAGGGGGACTACAATGAGCAGTTCTTC
>TRBJ2-1|few|NA|TRBV20-1
CSARGRLDYNEQFF
TGCAGTGCTAGAGGTCGACTGGACTACAATGAGCAGTTCTTC
>TRBJ1-3|large|NA|TRBV6-1
CASTLDGGASGNTIYF
TGTGCCAGCACTCTGGACGGGGGAGCCTCTGGAAACACCATATATTTT
>TRBJ2-1|NA|TRBD1|TRBV6-2/TRBV6-3
CASRAPTGLNEQFF
TGTGCCAGCAGGGCACCGACAGGGCTCAATGAGCAGTTCTTC
>TRBJ2-2|few|NA|TRBV10-3
CAIRRSSDAAESNTGELFF
TGTGCCATCAGGAGAAGCTCGGACGCGGCGGAGTCGAACACCGGGGAGCTGTTTTTT
>TRBJ2-3|NA|TRBD1|TRBV6-2/TRBV6-3
CASSQSPGQGADTQYF
TGTGCCAGCAGTCAATCCCCGGGACAGGGGGCAGATACGCAGTATTTT
>TRBJ2-1|NA|NA|TRBV20-1
CSALRGRANNEQFF
TGCAGTGCCCTCCGGGGGCGGGCGAACAATGAGCAGTTCTTC
>TRBJ1-1|large|NA|TRBV7-7
CASSSTMNTEAFF
TGTGCCAGCAGCTCTACTATGAACACTGAAGCTTTCTTT
>TRBJ2-1|few|TRBD1|TRBV6-1
CASSEGTGASEQFF
TGTGCCAGCAGTGAAGGGACAGGGGCTTCGGAGCAGTTCTTC
>TRBJ1-5|NA|TRBD1|TRBV6-6
CASSGPGQGDQPQHF
TGTGCCAGCAGTGGCCCGGGACAGGGAGATCAGCCCCAGCATTTT
>TRBJ1-4|NA|NA|TRBV7-9
CASSSSSGEKLFF
TGTGCCAGCAGCTCGAGTTCAGGGGAAAAACTGTTTTTT
>TRBJ2-3|large|TRBD2|TRBV20-1
CSARGETSGEADTQYF
TGCAGTGCTAGAGGGGAGACTAGCGGGGAGGCAGATACGCAGTATTTT
>TRBJ2-5|NA|TRBD1|TRBV5-1
CASSLLTGYQETQYF
TGTGCCAGCAGCTTGTTGACAGGGTACCAAGAGACCCAGTACTTC
>TRBJ2-2|NA|NA|TRBV5-1
CASSSDSGELFF
TGCGCCAGCAGCTCGGACAGCGGTGAGCTGTTTTTT
>TRBJ2-1|large|TRBD2|TRBV6-4
CASSDGTSSNEQFF
TGTGCCAGCAGTGACGGGACTAGTTCCAATGAGCAGTTCTTC
>TRBJ1-5|few|NA|TRBV7-2
CASSLDGNQPQHF
TGTGCCAGCAGCTTAGATGGGAATCAGCCCCAGCATTTT
>TRBJ1-3|few|NA|TRBV5-8
CASSFRRQVSGNTIYF
TGTGCCAGCAGCTTCAGAAGACAGGTCTCTGGAAACACCATATATTTT
>TRBJ2-1|few|TRBD1|TRBV4-3
CASSQAPGQGTNEQFF
TGCGCCAGCAGCCAAGCCCCGGGACAGGGGACCAATGAGCAGTTCTTC